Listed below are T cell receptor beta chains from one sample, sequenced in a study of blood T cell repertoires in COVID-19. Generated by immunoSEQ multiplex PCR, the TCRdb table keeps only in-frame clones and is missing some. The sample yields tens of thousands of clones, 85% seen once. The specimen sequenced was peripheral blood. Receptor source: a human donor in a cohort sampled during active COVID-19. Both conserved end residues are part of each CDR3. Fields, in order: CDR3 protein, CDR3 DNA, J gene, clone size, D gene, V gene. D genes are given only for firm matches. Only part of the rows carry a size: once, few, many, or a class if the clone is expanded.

cdr3_aa: CASSLTGGNEKLFF
cdr3_nt: TGTGCCAGCAGTTTGACAGGGGGTAATGAAAAACTGTTTTTT
j_call: TRBJ1-4
clone_size: once
d_call: TRBD1
v_call: TRBV28

cdr3_aa: CASNPTNTGELFF
cdr3_nt: TGTGCCAGCAATCCCACGAACACCGGGGAGCTGTTTTTT
j_call: TRBJ2-2
clone_size: -
d_call: -
v_call: TRBV6-6

cdr3_aa: CASSRTGIGTQYF
cdr3_nt: TGTGCCAGCAGTCGGACAGGGATCGGGACCCAGTACTTC
j_call: TRBJ2-5
clone_size: -
d_call: TRBD1
v_call: TRBV27

cdr3_aa: CASSSSSYEQYF
cdr3_nt: TGTGCCAGCAGCTCGAGCTCCTACGAGCAGTACTTC
j_call: TRBJ2-7
clone_size: -
d_call: -
v_call: TRBV13

cdr3_aa: CASSRQGRYGYTF
cdr3_nt: TGTGCCAGCAGTCGACAGGGCAGATATGGCTACACCTTC
j_call: TRBJ1-2
clone_size: -
d_call: TRBD1
v_call: TRBV28

cdr3_aa: CASSTDTTNEKLFF
cdr3_nt: TGTGCCAGCAGCACAGATACAACTAATGAAAAACTGTTTTTT
j_call: TRBJ1-4
clone_size: -
d_call: -
v_call: TRBV7-9

cdr3_aa: CASSQGQRGEQFF
cdr3_nt: TGCGCCAGCAGCCAAGGGCAGCGAGGTGAGCAGTTCTTC
j_call: TRBJ2-1
clone_size: -
d_call: -
v_call: TRBV4-1

cdr3_aa: CASSEQPGLDTQYF
cdr3_nt: TGTGCCAGCAGCGAACAACCGGGACTGGATACGCAGTATTTT
j_call: TRBJ2-3
clone_size: -
d_call: -
v_call: TRBV9

cdr3_aa: CASSRLAGGETQYF
cdr3_nt: TGTGCCAGCAGTAGACTAGCGGGTGGGGAGACCCAGTACTTC
j_call: TRBJ2-5
clone_size: -
d_call: TRBD2
v_call: TRBV6-5

cdr3_aa: CASSKQGISGYTF
cdr3_nt: TGTGCCAGCAGCAAACAGGGGATCAGTGGCTACACCTTC
j_call: TRBJ1-2
clone_size: once
d_call: TRBD1
v_call: TRBV9

cdr3_aa: CASSGRGDFGELFF
cdr3_nt: TGTGCCAGCAGTGGGAGGGGGGACTTCGGTGAGCTGTTTTTT
j_call: TRBJ2-2
clone_size: -
d_call: -
v_call: TRBV28

cdr3_aa: CASSQDGTANQPQHF
cdr3_nt: TGTGCCAGCAGCCAAGATGGGACAGCAAATCAGCCCCAGCATTTT
j_call: TRBJ1-5
clone_size: -
d_call: TRBD1
v_call: TRBV4-2

cdr3_aa: CASSQSSGSYNEQFF
cdr3_nt: TGCGCCAGCAGTCAGAGCAGCGGCTCCTACAATGAGCAGTTCTTC
j_call: TRBJ2-1
clone_size: -
d_call: -
v_call: TRBV10-2

cdr3_aa: CASSSGQGIEAFF
cdr3_nt: TGTGCCAGCAGTTCCGGACAGGGGATTGAAGCTTTCTTT
j_call: TRBJ1-1
clone_size: -
d_call: TRBD1
v_call: TRBV28

cdr3_aa: CASSVGTGDTDTQYF
cdr3_nt: TGTGCCAGCAGCGTAGGGACAGGGGACACAGATACGCAGTATTTT
j_call: TRBJ2-3
clone_size: -
d_call: TRBD1
v_call: TRBV9

cdr3_aa: CASSAYRVERTEAFF
cdr3_nt: TGTGCCAGCAGCGCCTACAGGGTAGAGCGGACTGAAGCTTTCTTT
j_call: TRBJ1-1
clone_size: -
d_call: -
v_call: TRBV9

cdr3_aa: CASRTGYWTGELFF
cdr3_nt: TGTGCCAGCAGGACAGGGTATTGGACCGGGGAGCTGTTTTTT
j_call: TRBJ2-2
clone_size: -
d_call: TRBD1
v_call: TRBV28

cdr3_aa: CASSLDGEGKGNTIYF
cdr3_nt: TGCGCCAGCAGCTTGGACGGGGAAGGAAAAGGAAACACCATATATTTT
j_call: TRBJ1-3
clone_size: -
d_call: -
v_call: TRBV5-1

cdr3_aa: CASSYNQLNTEAFF
cdr3_nt: TGTGCCAGCAGTTACAATCAGTTGAACACTGAAGCTTTCTTT
j_call: TRBJ1-1
clone_size: -
d_call: -
v_call: TRBV6-5

cdr3_aa: CASSPSGSYTF
cdr3_nt: TGTGCCAGCTCACCATCCGGTAGCTACACCTTC
j_call: TRBJ1-2
clone_size: -
d_call: -
v_call: TRBV18

cdr3_aa: CASSPGTSGYEQYF
cdr3_nt: TGTGCCAGCAGTCCCGGGACTAGCGGCTACGAGCAGTACTTC
j_call: TRBJ2-7
clone_size: -
d_call: TRBD2
v_call: TRBV27

cdr3_aa: CAISEFSMNTEAFF
cdr3_nt: TGTGCCATCAGTGAGTTCAGTATGAACACTGAAGCTTTCTTT
j_call: TRBJ1-1
clone_size: -
d_call: -
v_call: TRBV10-3

cdr3_aa: CASSLNTGRGEKLFF
cdr3_nt: TGTGCCAGCAGTTTAAACACAGGGAGAGGCGAAAAACTGTTTTTT
j_call: TRBJ1-4
clone_size: few
d_call: -
v_call: TRBV7-9

cdr3_aa: CASSLDSSPLHF
cdr3_nt: TGTGCCAGCAGCTTGGACAGTTCACCCCTCCACTTT
j_call: TRBJ1-6
clone_size: -
d_call: -
v_call: TRBV12-1

cdr3_aa: CASSPTSVIGNEQFF
cdr3_nt: TGCGCCAGCAGCCCGACTAGCGTAATCGGGAATGAGCAGTTCTTC
j_call: TRBJ2-1
clone_size: -
d_call: TRBD2
v_call: TRBV4-1

cdr3_aa: CASSQAGQGDQPQHF
cdr3_nt: TGCGCCAGCAGCCAAGCGGGACAGGGTGATCAGCCCCAGCATTTT
j_call: TRBJ1-5
clone_size: once
d_call: TRBD1
v_call: TRBV4-1